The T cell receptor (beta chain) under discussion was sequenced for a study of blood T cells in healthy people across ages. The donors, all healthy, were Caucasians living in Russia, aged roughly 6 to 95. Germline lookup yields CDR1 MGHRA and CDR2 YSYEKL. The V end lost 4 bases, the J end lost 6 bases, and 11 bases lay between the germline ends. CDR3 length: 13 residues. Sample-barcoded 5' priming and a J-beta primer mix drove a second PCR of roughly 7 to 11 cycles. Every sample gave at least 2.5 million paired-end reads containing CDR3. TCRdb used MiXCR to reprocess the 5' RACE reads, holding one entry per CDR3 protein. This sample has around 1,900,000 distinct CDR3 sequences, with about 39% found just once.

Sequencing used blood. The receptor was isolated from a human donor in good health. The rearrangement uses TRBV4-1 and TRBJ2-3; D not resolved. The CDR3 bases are TGCGCCAGCAGCCCTGACCTAGAGGATACGCAGTATTTT. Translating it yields CASSPDLEDTQYF.